This TCR beta chain was retrieved from a study of human T cells and chemical hapten exposure. Trimming removed 4 bases from V and 0 bases from J, with 7 bases in between. Germline CDR1 is SGHRS and CDR2 is YFSETQ. This CDR3 is 13 amino acids long. The time point here: healthy volunteer bleed at 6 weeks. Unfractionated whole blood served as the source for total RNA extraction. In TCRdb, the RACE reads were re-called with MiXCR into one record per CDR3 protein. The repertoire holds under 90,000 distinct CDR3 sequences, with around 8.7% as singletons. This clonotype was sampled from a male donor in good health. Some clones in this sample may be carry-over from other donors' samples. The chain couples TRBV5-1 to TRBJ2-5; D perhaps matches TRBD2 (5 bases). The sample comprised whole blood. The CDR3 sequence is CASSGGYQETQYF. In DNA, the CDR3 is TGCGCCAGCAGCGGAGGATACCAAGAGACCCAGTACTTC.